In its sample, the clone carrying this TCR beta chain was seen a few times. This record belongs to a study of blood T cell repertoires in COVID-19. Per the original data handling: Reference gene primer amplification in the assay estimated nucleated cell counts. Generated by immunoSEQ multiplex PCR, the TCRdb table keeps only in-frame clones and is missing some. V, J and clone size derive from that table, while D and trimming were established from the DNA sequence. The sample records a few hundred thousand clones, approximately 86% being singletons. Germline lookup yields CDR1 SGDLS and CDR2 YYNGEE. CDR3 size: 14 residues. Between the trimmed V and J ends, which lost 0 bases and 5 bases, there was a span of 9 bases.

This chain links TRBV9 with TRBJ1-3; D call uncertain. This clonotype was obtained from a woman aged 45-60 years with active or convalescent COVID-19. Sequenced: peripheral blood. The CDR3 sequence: CASSVDSGRNTIYF. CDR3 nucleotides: TGTGCCAGCAGCGTAGATTCGGGGAGAAACACCATATATTTT.